A selection of T cell receptor beta chains follows, all from one sample in a study of cytomegalovirus exposure and HLA in healthy donors. Assay: immunoSEQ multiplex PCR; the TCRdb copy retains only in-frame clones and omits some. The sample lists about 120,000 clones, around 77% occurring once. The specimen sequenced was PBMCs. The receptors derive from a man aged 18 to 29 in good health and CMV-seropositive. Each CDR3 is given with its conserved first and last residue. D genes are given only for firm matches. Rows may omit the clone size; those that give it use once, few, many or a size class.

TRBV5-5,TRBJ1-4,once,-,TGTGCCAGCAGCACCAGGGCCCCAACTAATGAAAAACTGTTTTTT,CASSTRAPTNEKLFF
TRBV11-2,TRBJ1-4,-,TRBD1,TGTGCCAGCAGCGCCCTAATACAGGGGGCCAGTGAAAAACTGTTTTTT,CASSALIQGASEKLFF
TRBV11-1,TRBJ1-1,-,TRBD1,TGTGCCAGCAGCTGGGACAGGGTAGCTGAAGCTTTCTTT,CASSWDRVAEAFF
TRBV7-6,TRBJ1-1,-,TRBD1,TGTGCCAGCAGCTTAGCTACCGCCGGGACAGGCACTGAAGCTTTCTTT,CASSLATAGTGTEAFF
TRBV11-2,TRBJ2-5,-,TRBD2,TGTGCCAGCAGCTTAGCCTCTGCGCCTAGCGGGAGGGAAGAGACCCAGTACTTC,CASSLASAPSGREETQYF
TRBV7-2,TRBJ1-2,-,TRBD1,TGTGCCAGCAGCCGGGACAGGGGCTATGGCTACACCTTC,CASSRDRGYGYTF
TRBV30,TRBJ2-1,-,-,TGTGCCTGGAGTTCCAATGCCTACAATGAGCAGTTCTTC,CAWSSNAYNEQFF
TRBV27,TRBJ2-7,-,TRBD1,TGTGCCAGCAGTATCGGGACAGACTCCTACGAGCAGTACTTC,CASSIGTDSYEQYF
TRBV28,TRBJ1-1,-,-,TGTGCCAGCTGCCAAACGTCAGGGTACACTGAAGCTTTCTTT,CASCQTSGYTEAFF
TRBV9,TRBJ1-2,-,TRBD1,TGTGCCAGCAGCCCAGCCGGGATAGGGGGCAATGGCTACACCTTC,CASSPAGIGGNGYTF
TRBV5-6,TRBJ2-7,-,TRBD1,TGTGCCAGCAGCCCCGGGACAGGGCTCTATCCTTTCTACGAGCAGTACTTC,CASSPGTGLYPFYEQYF
TRBV5-1,TRBJ2-5,-,TRBD2,TGCGCCAGCCACCTTTTGACTAGCGGGCAAGAGACCCAGTACTTC,CASHLLTSGQETQYF
TRBV5-1,TRBJ1-1,-,-,TGCGCCAGCAGCTTAGAGGTGGGGAACACTGAAGCTTTCTTT,CASSLEVGNTEAFF
TRBV9,TRBJ1-1,-,TRBD1,TGTGCCAGCAGCTCAACCGGGGGGACAGGGGGTAACACTGAAGCTTTCTTT,CASSSTGGTGGNTEAFF
TRBV5-1,TRBJ2-7,-,-,TGCGCCAGCAGCTTGGAACCAGGTCCAGAGAACGAGCAGTACTTC,CASSLEPGPENEQYF
TRBV9,TRBJ2-1,-,-,TGTGCCAGCAGCGTAGATAGTACGCCCTATGGTGAGCAGTTCTTC,CASSVDSTPYGEQFF
TRBV7-8,TRBJ2-7,once,TRBD1,TGTGCCAGCAGCTACACCGGGACAGGGATGTACGAGCAGTACTTC,CASSYTGTGMYEQYF
TRBV9,TRBJ2-1,once,TRBD2,TGTGCCAGCAGCGAGACTAGCGGCTACAATGAGCAGTTCTTC,CASSETSGYNEQFF
TRBV28,TRBJ1-5,-,-,TGTGCCAGCAGCTCCCCGAGGAGGCCAAGGAACAATCAGCCCCAGCATTTT,CASSSPRRPRNNQPQHF
TRBV9,TRBJ1-1,-,-,TGTGCCAGCAGTGGAGGACAGCTTGAAGCTTTCTTT,CASSGGQLEAFF
TRBV6-1,TRBJ2-7,once,-,TGTGCCAGCAGCGAAACAGGGATCGGGCTTCGCGAGCAGTACTTC,CASSETGIGLREQYF
TRBV5-1,TRBJ2-7,-,-,TGCGCCAGCAGCATCCGGGACATATCTGGCGAGCAGTACTTC,CASSIRDISGEQYF
TRBV9,TRBJ2-1,-,-,TGTGCCAGCAGCGCCCATTACAATGAGCAGTTCTTC,CASSAHYNEQFF
TRBV4-2,TRBJ2-7,few,TRBD2,TGTGCCAGCAGCCAAATGGGACTAGCGGGGGGATCCTACGAGCAGTACTTC,CASSQMGLAGGSYEQYF
TRBV13,TRBJ2-7,-,TRBD2,TGTGCCAGCAGCTTACGGAGCGGGGAAACTCAGGGCGAGCAGTACTTC,CASSLRSGETQGEQYF
TRBV18,TRBJ2-5,-,-,TGTGCCAGCTCACCACATCAGGGTAAAGAGACCCAGTACTTC,CASSPHQGKETQYF
TRBV28,TRBJ2-7,-,-,TGTGCCAGCAGCCCCCGACAGGCCGACTACGAGCAGTACTTC,CASSPRQADYEQYF